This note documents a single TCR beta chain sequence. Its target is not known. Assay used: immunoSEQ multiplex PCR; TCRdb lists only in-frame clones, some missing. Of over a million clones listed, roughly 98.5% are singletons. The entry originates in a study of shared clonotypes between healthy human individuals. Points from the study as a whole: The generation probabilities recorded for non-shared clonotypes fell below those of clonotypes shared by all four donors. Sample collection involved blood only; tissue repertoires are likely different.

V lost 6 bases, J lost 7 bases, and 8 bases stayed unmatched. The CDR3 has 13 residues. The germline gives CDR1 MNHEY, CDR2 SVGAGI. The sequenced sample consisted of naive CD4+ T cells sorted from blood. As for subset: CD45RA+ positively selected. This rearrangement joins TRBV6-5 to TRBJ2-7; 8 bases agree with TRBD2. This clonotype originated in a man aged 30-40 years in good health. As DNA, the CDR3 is TGTGCCAGCAGCATCGGACTAGCCGGGGAGCAGTACTTC. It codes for CASSIGLAGEQYF.